A single T cell receptor beta chain is shown here with its context. Its specificity is unknown. The Oncomine TCR Beta short-read assay sequenced DNA from cultured CD4+ T cells. Genomic DNA was extracted from cultured CD4+ T cells. TCRdb re-analysed the PCR reads in MiXCR, keeping a single row per CDR3 protein. The sample carries about 14,000 distinct CDR3 sequences, 34% recorded once. Germline CDR1 SGHAT, CDR2 FQNNGV. The CDR3 runs 14 residues. V gave up 5 bases and J gave up 7 bases; unmatched junction bases: 8. This entry is derived from a study of vaccination and CD4 T cells after COVID-19. Study-level background: Convalescent persons amounted to six males plus four females, two of whom were Hispanic.

The treatment denotes: roughly 10-day PBMC culture with coronavirus spike peptide pools or control peptides (ViraFEST assay). The receptor's source is a human donor with COVID-19. The specimen was cultured CD4+ T cells from blood. The chain recombines TRBV11-2 with TRBJ1-1, with 9 bases that match TRBD1. CDR3 in DNA: TGTGCCAGCAGCAGACAGGGGGTGGGTGTTGAAGCTTTCTTT. It yields the protein CASSRQGVGVEAFF.